This T cell receptor beta chain is drawn from a study of shared clonotypes between healthy human individuals. Turning to the study itself: The plates for each donor numbered three CD4 naive, three CD4 memory, two CD8 naive and one CD8 memory.

J gave up 1 base and V 0 bases, and 9 bases lay outside the gene matches. Germline V gene lookup returns CDR1 LGHNA and CDR2 YSLEER. The CDR3 runs to 18 residues. Naive CD4+ cells were CD45RA-selected; the remaining cells were memory. Sequencing used immunoSEQ multiplex PCR; TCRdb keeps in-frame clones, though not all of them. The sample lists around 2.1 million clones, under 97% occurring once. The source of this sequence is a man younger than 35 in good health. The chain joins TRBV4-3 to TRBJ2-5, with 9 nucleotides matching TRBD2. The source material was naive CD4+ T cells sorted from blood. Subset denoted: CD45RA+ positively selected. CDR3 region: CASSQELAGVFPQETQYF. The CDR3 nucleotides read TGCGCCAGCAGCCAAGAGTTAGCGGGAGTTTTCCCCCAAGAGACCCAGTACTTC.